Sequencing of this TCR beta chain was carried out in a study of T-cell reconstitution after alpha-beta-depleted transplantation in children (TCRdb year 2016). As for the study more broadly: Using TCR repertoire profiling, the study followed T-cell immune reconstitution in a quantitative way in children after TCRalphabeta/CD19-depleted allogeneic hematopoietic cell transplantation. What the authors observed across the whole study: In some patients, the high TCRbeta diversity seen at day 60 was put down to recipient T cells and intrathymic progenitors that had survived conditioning. Over the following months the frequencies of hyperexpanded clones went down, and after one year T-cell counts and TCRbeta diversity were mostly credited to newly produced T cells. Apparently early alphabetaT-cell count recovery about two months after transplant reportedly relied on only several hundred rapidly expanded clones derived from non-depleted graft cells.

This clonotype came up a few times. The clone's antigen remains unknown. Base qualities are missing; no much larger clone stands one base away. According to the study, the label for this sample's treatment or condition signals: allogeneic hematopoietic cell transplantation with graft depleted of TCRalphabeta T cells and CD19 B cells. The children who served as transplant recipients had been given grafts of TCRalphabeta/CD19-depleted allogeneic hematopoietic cells. Libraries came from PCR. Instrument on record: Illumina HiSeq 2500. Molecular barcoding was employed in the preparation of TCR libraries, with unique molecular identifiers being used to normalize TCRbeta repertoire quantification. TCRdb trimmed the raw reads at Q25, called clones with MiXCR and kept productive beta chains. Every CDR3 protein is listed once, alongside the most common genes and DNA of its rows. The table for this sample lists around 580,000 distinct CDR3 sequences; more than 20% of them were counted only once. The ten biggest clones cover 11% to 15% of the sample.

V was cut back by 6 bases and J by 4 bases, leaving a gap of 16 bases between them. Reading the germline V gene gives CDR1 SGHRS and CDR2 YFSETQ. The CDR3 holds 14 amino acids from the cysteine to the phenylalanine. This entry keeps only the CDR3 DNA: 42 bases, framed from base 1. This sample comprised PBMCs, mostly from graft donor cells, obtained 360 days after TCRalphabeta/CD19-depleted stem cell transplant. The sequence is built from TRBV5-1 and TRBJ2-5; TRBD1 is perhaps the D gene, given 5 matching bases. The source of this sequence is a boy under two years old who had a stem cell transplant for acute myeloid leukemia, so the T cells may come from the graft donor. For the CDR3, the sequence is CASMRRQGGETQYF. The DNA reads as follows: TGCGCCAGCATGAGGCGGCAGGGTGGAGAGACCCAGTACTTC.